This T cell receptor (beta chain) was obtained from a study of shared clonotypes between healthy human individuals (dated by TCRdb to the early 2020s). Turning to the overall study: The cohort comprised two women and a few men aged 18 to 49 years. For each donor, CD4 naive and CD4 memory were each run on three plates, CD8 naive on two plates, and CD8 memory on one plate. The study deeply sequenced blood TCR repertoires of five healthy adults to estimate repertoire size and the extent of clonotype sharing between individuals. To increase sequencing depth and limit assay-specific biases, TCR repertoire library preparation and sequencing were carried out by different laboratories using diverse techniques. Between about 0.9 and 8.9 billion PBMCs per donor were obtained by leukapheresis.

Healthy HIV-negative adults with no recently reported acute infections or vaccinations were included as donors. Every donor was a Caucasian adult residing in Nashville, Tennessee, USA. Magnetic negative selection was used to enrich CD4+ T cells, after which naive cells were positively selected on CD45RA and the negative fraction became the memory subset. Blood was obtained by leukapheresis, after which PBMCs were separated by Ficoll-Histopaque density gradient centrifugation and cryopreserved in liquid nitrogen vapor phase. Analytical flow cytometry was used to check the purity and quantity of each magnetically sorted T cell population. Genomic DNA was isolated from every sorted fraction and measured by UV absorbance on a Nanodrop 2000c. The research as a whole found: Pairwise subsampling led to the expectation that sequencing depth would affect the degree of clonotype sharing among donors. Rarefaction of sorted-subset datasets indicated incomplete sequencing despite the large sequencing depth. Across a handful of donors, around 5.4% of naive CD4, more than 3% of naive CD8, around 2.5% of memory CD4, and 0.3% to 0.45% of memory CD8 clonotypes were shared. Compared with non-shared clonotypes, the clonotypes found in all four sorted-subset donors had higher generation probabilities. Naive subsets generally had larger estimated clonotype richness than memory subsets. The small number of donors limited the genetic and exposure-history diversity represented. Only blood was sampled, and tissue TCR repertoires likely differ from those in blood.

With respect to this clone: Its binding antigen is unknown. No per-base quality is available; no much larger clone lies one base away.

TCR CDR3 regions were amplified from genomic DNA by multiplex PCR using the deep immunoSEQ assay. Extracted genomic DNA from each cell subset was spread evenly across all wells of several immunoSEQ 96-well plates, with each plate serving as a replicate. For sorted subsets, each replicate PCR was loaded with 200 ng genomic DNA, equivalent to some 31,000 T cell genomes. The purified libraries were quantified using a Qubit 3.0 fluorometer, sized with a Bioanalyzer 2100, and then quantified again using the KAPA Library Quantification kit. Every immunoSEQ 96-well plate was sequenced on a separate single-read 150-cycle Illumina NextSeq 550 flow cell. As for how the authors treated the data: Because the immunoSEQ output included only junctional sequences and no quality scores, the filtering could not be the same as the filtering used for full-length reads. To assign V/J genes and CDR3, sequences were annotated using PyIR, a Python wrapper for IgBLAST v1.9, with IMGT germline references. Any read was removed if the V/J assignment was weak (E-value above 1e-6), the CDR3 was missing, or the read contained stop codons, out-of-frame junctions, or ambiguous translated residues. V3J clonotypes were defined by identical inferred V gene, J gene, and CDR3 amino acid sequence. The percentage overlap between two repertoires was calculated by dividing the number of shared unique clonotypes by the size of the smaller repertoire. Repertoire richness was assessed with RTK rarefaction, the Chao1 estimator, and Recon v2.1 estimates of unobserved clonotypes. OLGA was used to compute generation probabilities for all TCRbeta clonotypes that the gDNA method yielded from a handful of donors. Sourced from immuneACCESS, this table was stored by TCRdb with only in-frame sequences that have V and J called. A share of the clones is absent; for the studies checked, an unresolved V gene accounts for under half, and the remainder has no known explanation. V and J calls plus clone size are reproduced from that table; the DNA served to infer D and trimming. This sample holds approximately 1,500,000 clones; 98% were observed only once. The top ten hold approximately 0.44% of the sample.

The germline V gene (reference sequence) yields SGHAT for CDR1 and FQDESV for CDR2. V loses 2 bases, J loses 2 bases, and the germline ends lie 18 bases apart. Counted from cysteine to phenylalanine, this CDR3 has 17 amino acids. The DNA shown is the 51-base CDR3, in frame from base 1. Here the chain combines TRBV11-1 and TRBJ2-5; the D call could be TRBD1 or TRBD2, with each sharing 5 bases. The sequencing input was naive CD4+ T cells sorted from blood. This specimen's cell subset or site label, interpreted: CD45RA+ positively selected. The receptor's source is a man aged 30 to 39 in good health. The bases read TGTGCCAGCAGCTTAATCGGGGCAGGCCGAAGGCAAGAGACCCAGTACTTC. Its coded protein is CASSLIGAGRRQETQYF.